This T cell receptor beta chain was sequenced in a study of response to subunit inactivated influenza vaccine. Trimming cost V 1 base and J 0 bases, with 13 bases left between them. The V gene's germline CDR1 is LGHNA and CDR2 YSLEER. The CDR3 has 18 residues. Whole-study findings and limits: That few new T cells are recruited by each seasonal influenza vaccination was the authors' suggestion.

MiXCR, applied by TCRdb to the RT-PCR reads, yields one record per CDR3 protein. The profile shows about 780,000 distinct CDR3 sequences, approximately 17% of them singletons. This clonotype was counted many times. Its antigen is unidentified. The sequence came from a man aged 50 to 60 who received an inactivated influenza vaccine. This material consisted of PBMCs from blood, taken 4 to 6 days after vaccination. V usage is TRBV4-3 and J usage is TRBJ2-6; D unclear. The CDR3 DNA is TGCGCCAGCAGCCAAGGATGGTCGTCACTCTCTGGGGCCAACGTCCTGACTTTC. The encoded protein is CASSQGWSSLSGANVLTF.